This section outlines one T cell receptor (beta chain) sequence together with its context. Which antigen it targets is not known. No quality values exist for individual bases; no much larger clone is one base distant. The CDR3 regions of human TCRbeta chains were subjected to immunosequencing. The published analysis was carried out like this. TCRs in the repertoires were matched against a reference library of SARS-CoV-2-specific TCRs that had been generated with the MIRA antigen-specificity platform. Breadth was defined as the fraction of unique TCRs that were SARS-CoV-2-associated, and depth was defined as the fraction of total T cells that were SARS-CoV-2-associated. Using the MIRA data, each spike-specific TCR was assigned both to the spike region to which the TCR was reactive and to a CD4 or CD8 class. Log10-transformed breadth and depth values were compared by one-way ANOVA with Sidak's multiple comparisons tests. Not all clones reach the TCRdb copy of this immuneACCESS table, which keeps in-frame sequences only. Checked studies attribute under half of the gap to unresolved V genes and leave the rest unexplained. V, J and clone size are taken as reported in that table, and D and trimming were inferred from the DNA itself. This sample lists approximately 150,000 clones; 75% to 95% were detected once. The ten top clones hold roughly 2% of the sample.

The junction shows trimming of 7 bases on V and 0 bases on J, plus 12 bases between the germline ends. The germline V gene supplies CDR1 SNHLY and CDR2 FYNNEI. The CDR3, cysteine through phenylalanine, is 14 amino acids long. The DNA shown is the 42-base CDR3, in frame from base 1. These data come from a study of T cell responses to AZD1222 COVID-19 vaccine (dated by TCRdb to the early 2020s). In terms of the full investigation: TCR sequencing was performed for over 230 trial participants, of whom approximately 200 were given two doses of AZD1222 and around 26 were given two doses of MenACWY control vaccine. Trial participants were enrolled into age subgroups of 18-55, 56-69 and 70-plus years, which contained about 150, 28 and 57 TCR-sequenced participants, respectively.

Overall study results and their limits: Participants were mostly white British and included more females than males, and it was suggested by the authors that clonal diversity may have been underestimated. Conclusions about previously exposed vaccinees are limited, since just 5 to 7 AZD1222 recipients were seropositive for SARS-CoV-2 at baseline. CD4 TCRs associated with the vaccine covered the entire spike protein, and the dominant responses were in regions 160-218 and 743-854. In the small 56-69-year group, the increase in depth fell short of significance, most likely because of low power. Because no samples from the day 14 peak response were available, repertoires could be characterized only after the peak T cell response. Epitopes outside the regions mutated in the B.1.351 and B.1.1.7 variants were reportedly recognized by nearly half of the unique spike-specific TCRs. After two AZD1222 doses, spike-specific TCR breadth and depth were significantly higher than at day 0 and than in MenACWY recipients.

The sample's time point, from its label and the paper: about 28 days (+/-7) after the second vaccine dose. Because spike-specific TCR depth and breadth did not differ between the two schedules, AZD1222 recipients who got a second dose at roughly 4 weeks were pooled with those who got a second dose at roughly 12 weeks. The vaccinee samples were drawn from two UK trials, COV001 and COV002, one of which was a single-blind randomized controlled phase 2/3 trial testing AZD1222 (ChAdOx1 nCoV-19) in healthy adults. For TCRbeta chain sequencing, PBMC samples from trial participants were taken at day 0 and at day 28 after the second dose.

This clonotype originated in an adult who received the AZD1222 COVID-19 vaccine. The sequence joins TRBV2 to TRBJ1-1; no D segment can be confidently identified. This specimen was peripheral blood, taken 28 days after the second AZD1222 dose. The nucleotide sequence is TGTGCCAGCATTCTGGACGGACTGAACACTGAAGCTTTCTTT. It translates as CASILDGLNTEAFF.